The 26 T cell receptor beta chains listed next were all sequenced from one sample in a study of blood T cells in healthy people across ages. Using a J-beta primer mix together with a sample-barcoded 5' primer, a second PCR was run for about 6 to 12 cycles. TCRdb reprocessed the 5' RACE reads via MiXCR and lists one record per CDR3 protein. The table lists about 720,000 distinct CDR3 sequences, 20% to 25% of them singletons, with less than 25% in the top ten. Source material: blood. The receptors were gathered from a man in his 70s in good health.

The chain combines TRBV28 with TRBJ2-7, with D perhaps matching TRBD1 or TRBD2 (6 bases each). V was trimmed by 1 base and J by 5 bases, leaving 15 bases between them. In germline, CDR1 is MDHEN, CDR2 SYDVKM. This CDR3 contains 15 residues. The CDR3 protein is CASSLYRGHSNEQYF. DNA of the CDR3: TGTGCCAGCAGTTTATACCGGGGGCACTCTAACGAGCAGTACTTC.

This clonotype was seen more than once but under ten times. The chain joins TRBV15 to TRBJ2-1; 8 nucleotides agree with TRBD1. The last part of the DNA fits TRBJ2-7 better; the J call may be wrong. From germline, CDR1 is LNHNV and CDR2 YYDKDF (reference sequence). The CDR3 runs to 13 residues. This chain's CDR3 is CATSTRQGHEQYF. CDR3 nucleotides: TGTGCCACCAGCACTAGACAGGGGCACGAGCAGTACTTC.

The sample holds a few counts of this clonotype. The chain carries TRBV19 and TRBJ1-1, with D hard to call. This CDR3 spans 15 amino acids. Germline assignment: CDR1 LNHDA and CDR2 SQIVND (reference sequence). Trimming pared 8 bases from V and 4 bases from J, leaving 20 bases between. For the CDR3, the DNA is TGTGCCAGTTCGGTTTTCGGGGTGTCGGGCACTGAAGCTTTCTTT. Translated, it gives CASSVFGVSGTEAFF.

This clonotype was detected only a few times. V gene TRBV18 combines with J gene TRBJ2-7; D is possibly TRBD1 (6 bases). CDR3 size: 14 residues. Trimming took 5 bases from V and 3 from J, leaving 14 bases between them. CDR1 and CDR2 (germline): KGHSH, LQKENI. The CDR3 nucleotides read TGTGCCAGCTCAACCTCACAGGGAGTCTACGAGCAGTACTTC. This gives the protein CASSTSQGVYEQYF. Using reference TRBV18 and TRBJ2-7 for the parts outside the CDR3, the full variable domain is NAGVMQNPRHLVRRRGQEARLRCSPMKGHSHVYWYRQLPEEGLKFMVYLQKENIIDESGMPKERFSAEFPKEGPSILRIQQVVRGDSAAYFCASSTSQGVYEQYFGPGTRLTVT.

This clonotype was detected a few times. This CDR3 is CASSTGQGADYGYTF. CDR3 nucleotide sequence: TGTGCCAGCAGCACCGGACAGGGGGCCGACTATGGCTACACCTTC. V gene TRBV27 combines with J gene TRBJ1-2, with 11 bases lining up with TRBD1. Trimming removed 6 bases from V and 3 bases from J; junction bases left unmatched: 6. The CDR3 loop spans 15 amino acids. CDR1 and CDR2 (germline): MNHEY, SMNVEV (reference sequence).

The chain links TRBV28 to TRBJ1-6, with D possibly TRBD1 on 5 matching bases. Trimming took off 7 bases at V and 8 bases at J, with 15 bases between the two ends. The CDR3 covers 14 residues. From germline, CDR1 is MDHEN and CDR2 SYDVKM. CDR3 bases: TGTGCCAGCACCCAATCGGGGGGATATTCACCCCTCCACTTT. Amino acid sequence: CASTQSGGYSPLHF.

The CDR3 protein is CASSGAGQGETQYF. The CDR3 DNA sequence: TGTGCCAGCAGTGGGGCCGGACAGGGGGAGACCCAGTACTTC. This chain links TRBV27 with TRBJ2-5; 9 nucleotides match TRBD1. After removal of 5 bases from V and 5 bases from J, the junction contained 6 bases not matched to a gene. This CDR3 comprises 14 residues. CDR1 and CDR2 (germline): MNHEY, SMNVEV (reference sequence).

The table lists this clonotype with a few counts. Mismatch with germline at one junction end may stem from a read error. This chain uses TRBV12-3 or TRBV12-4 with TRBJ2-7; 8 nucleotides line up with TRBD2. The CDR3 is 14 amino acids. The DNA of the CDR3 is TGTGCCAGCACGGGGGGGCAACTAACCTACGACCAGTACTTC. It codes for CASTGGQLTYDQYF.

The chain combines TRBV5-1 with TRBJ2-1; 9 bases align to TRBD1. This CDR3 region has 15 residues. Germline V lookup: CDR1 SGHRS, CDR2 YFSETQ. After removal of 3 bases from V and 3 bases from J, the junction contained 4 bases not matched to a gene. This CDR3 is CASSWGQGLYNEQFF. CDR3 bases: TGCGCCAGCAGCTGGGGACAGGGACTCTACAATGAGCAGTTCTTC.

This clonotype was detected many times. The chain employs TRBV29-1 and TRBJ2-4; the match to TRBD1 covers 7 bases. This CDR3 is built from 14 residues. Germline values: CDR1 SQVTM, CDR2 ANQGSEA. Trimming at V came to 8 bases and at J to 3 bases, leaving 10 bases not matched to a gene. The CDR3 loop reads CSLQPRDSKNIQYF. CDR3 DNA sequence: TGCAGCTTGCAACCCCGGGACAGCAAAAACATTCAGTACTTC.

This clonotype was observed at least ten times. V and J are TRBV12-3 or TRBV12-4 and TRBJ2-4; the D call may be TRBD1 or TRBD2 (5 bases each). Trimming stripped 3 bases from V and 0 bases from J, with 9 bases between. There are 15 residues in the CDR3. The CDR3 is CASSLAGTAKNIQYF. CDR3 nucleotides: TGTGCCAGCAGTTTGGCCGGGACAGCCAAAAACATTCAGTACTTC.

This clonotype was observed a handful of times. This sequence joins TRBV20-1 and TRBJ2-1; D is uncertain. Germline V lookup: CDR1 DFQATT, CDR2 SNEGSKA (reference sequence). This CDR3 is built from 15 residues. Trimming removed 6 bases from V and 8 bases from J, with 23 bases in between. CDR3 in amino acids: CSAPHWTRFGDEQFF. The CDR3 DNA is TGCAGTGCCCCACACTGGACCAGATTTGGCGATGAGCAGTTCTTC.

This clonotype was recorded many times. This CDR3 is CSVRRTSWGQYNEQFF. CDR3 sequence (DNA): TGCAGCGTTCGACGGACTAGCTGGGGGCAATACAATGAGCAGTTCTTC. V usage is TRBV29-1 and J usage is TRBJ2-1; 8 nucleotides line up with TRBD2. The V gene end was trimmed by 5 bases and the J gene end by 4 bases; junction bases not matched to a gene: 13. The CDR3 covers 16 residues. Germline CDR1 reads SQVTM; CDR2 reads ANQGSEA.

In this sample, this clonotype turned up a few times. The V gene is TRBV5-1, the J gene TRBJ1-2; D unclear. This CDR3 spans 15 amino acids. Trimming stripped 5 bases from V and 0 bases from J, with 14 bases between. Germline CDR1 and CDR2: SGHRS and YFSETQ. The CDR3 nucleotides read TGCGCCAGCAGTGAGGACGGCAGGCCTAACTATGGCTACACCTTC. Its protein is CASSEDGRPNYGYTF.

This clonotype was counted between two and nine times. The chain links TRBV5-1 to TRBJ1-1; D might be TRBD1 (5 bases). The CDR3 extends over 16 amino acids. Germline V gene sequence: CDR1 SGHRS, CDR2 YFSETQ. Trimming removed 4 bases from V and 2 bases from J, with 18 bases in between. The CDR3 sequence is CASSPGGGTPNTEAFF. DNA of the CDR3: TGCGCCAGCAGCCCGGGGGGGGGAACCCCTAACACTGAAGCTTTCTTT.

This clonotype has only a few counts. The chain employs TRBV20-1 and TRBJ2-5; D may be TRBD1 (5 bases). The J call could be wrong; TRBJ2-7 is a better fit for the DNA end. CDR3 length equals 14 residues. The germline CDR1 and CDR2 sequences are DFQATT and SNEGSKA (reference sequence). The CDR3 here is CSATLGVWSYEQYF. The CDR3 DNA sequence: TGCAGTGCTACCCTAGGGGTTTGGTCCTACGAGCAGTACTTC.

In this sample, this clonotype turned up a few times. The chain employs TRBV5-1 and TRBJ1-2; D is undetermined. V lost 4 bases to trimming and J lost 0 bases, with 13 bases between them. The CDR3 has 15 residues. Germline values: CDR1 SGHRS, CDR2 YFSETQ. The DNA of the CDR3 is TGCGCCAGCAGCCCCCGGATGGTTACTAACTATGGCTACACCTTC. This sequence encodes CASSPRMVTNYGYTF.

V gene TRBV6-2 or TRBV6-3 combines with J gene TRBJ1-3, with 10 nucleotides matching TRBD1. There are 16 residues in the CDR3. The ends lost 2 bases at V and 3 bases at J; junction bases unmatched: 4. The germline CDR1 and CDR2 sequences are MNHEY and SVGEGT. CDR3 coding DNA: TGTGCCAGCAGTTACCAGACAGGGGGCTTTGGAAACACCATATATTTT. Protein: CASSYQTGGFGNTIYF.

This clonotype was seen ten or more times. CDR3 sequence (DNA): TGTGCCAGCAGTCCCGCACTTCAGGGTGGCGAGCAGTACGTC. Residues: CASSPALQGGEQYV. The chain combines TRBV28 with TRBJ2-7, with TRBD1 as a possible D gene (5 bases). CDR1 is MDHEN, CDR2 SYDVKM, per germline. The CDR3 length is 14 residues. Trimming cost V 5 bases and J 6 bases, with 17 bases left between them.

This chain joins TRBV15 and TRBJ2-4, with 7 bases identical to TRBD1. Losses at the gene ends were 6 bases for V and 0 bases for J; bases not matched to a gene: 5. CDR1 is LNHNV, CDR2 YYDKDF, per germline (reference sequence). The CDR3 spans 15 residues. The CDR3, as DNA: TGTGCCACCAGACAACAGGGGACAGCCAAAAACATTCAGTACTTC. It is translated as CATRQQGTAKNIQYF.

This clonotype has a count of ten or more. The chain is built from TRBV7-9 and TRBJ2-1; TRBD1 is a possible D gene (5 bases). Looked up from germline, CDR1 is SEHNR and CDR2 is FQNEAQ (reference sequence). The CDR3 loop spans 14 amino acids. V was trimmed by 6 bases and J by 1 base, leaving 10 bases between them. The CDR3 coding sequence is TGTGCCAGCAGTCCAGGGTGGTCCTACAATGAGCAGTTCTTC. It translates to CASSPGWSYNEQFF.

CDR3 region: CASTPGVTGNTIYF. As DNA, the CDR3 is TGTGCCAGCACCCCCGGGGTTACTGGAAACACCATATATTTT. The chain uses TRBV7-9 and TRBJ1-3; D unresolved. Deletions cut 7 bases from V and 2 bases from J, with 12 bases between. The CDR3 loop spans 14 amino acids. Germline V gives CDR1 SEHNR, CDR2 FQNEAQ (reference sequence).

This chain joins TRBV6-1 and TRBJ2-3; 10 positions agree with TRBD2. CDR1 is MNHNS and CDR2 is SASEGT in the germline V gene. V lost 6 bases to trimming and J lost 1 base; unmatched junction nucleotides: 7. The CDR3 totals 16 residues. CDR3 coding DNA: TGTGCCAGCAGACCTTGGACTAGCGGCCGCACAGATACGCAGTATTTT. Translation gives CASRPWTSGRTDTQYF.

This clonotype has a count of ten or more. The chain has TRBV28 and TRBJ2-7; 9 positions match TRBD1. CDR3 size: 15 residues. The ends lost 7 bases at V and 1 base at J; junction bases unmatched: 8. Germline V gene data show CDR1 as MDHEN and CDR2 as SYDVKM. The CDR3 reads CASKPAGTGSYEQYF. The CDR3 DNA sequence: TGTGCCAGCAAACCCGCCGGGACAGGGTCCTACGAGCAGTACTTC.

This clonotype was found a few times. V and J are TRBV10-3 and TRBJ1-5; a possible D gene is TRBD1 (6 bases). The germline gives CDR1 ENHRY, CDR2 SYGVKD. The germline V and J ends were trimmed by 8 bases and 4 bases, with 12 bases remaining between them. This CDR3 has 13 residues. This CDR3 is CAIQTGPNQPQHF. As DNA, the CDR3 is TGTGCCATCCAGACAGGCCCAAATCAGCCCCAGCATTTT.

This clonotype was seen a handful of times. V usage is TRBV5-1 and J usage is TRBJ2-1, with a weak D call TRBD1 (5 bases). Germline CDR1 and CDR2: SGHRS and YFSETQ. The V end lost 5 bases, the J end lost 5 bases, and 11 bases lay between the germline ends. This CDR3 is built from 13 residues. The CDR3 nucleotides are TGCGCCAGCAGTTCCGACAGAAACAATGAGCAGTTCTTC. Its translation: CASSSDRNNEQFF.